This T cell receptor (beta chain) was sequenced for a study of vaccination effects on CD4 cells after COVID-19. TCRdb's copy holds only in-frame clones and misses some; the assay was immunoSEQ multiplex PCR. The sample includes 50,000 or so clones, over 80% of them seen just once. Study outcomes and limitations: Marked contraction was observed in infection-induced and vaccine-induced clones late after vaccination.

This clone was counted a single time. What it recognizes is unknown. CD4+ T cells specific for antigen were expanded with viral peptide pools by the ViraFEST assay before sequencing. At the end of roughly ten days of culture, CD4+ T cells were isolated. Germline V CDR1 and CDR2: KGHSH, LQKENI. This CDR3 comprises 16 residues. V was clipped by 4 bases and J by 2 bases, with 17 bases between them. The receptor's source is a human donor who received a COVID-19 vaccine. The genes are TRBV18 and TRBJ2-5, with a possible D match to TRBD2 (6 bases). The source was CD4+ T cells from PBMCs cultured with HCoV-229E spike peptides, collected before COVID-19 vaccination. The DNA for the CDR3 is TGTGCCAGCTCACATATGGACTACTCCCCACAAGAGACCCAGTACTTC. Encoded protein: CASSHMDYSPQETQYF.